These T cell receptor beta chains were read from a single sample in a study of blood T cell repertoires in COVID-19. TCRdb's copy holds only in-frame clones and misses some; the assay was immunoSEQ multiplex PCR. The sample consists of fewer than 300,000 clones, approximately 90% of them appearing once. Material: PBMCs or T cells enriched from blood (not recorded which). These receptors originate from a woman aged 30 to 39 who had recovered from COVID-19. Both conserved end residues are part of each CDR3. D genes are given only for firm matches. Size tells how often a clone was seen (once, few, many) or the class of an expanded clone, and some rows leave it out.

J gene | V gene | D gene | clone size | CDR3 protein | CDR3 DNA
TRBJ2-5 | TRBV5-6 | . | . | CASSLYLETQYF | TGTGCCAGCAGCTTGTATTTGGAGACCCAGTACTTC
TRBJ2-1 | TRBV6-2/TRBV6-3 | TRBD2 | . | CASSYSLPSGSRYEQFF | TGTGCCAGCAGTTACTCGCTTCCTAGCGGGAGTAGGTATGAGCAGTTCTTC
TRBJ2-7 | TRBV6-5 | TRBD2 | . | CASRRTSGSNYEQYF | TGTGCCAGCAGGCGGACTAGCGGGTCCAACTACGAGCAGTACTTC
TRBJ1-2 | TRBV5-4 | . | . | CASSPTTVNYGYTF | TGTGCCAGCAGTCCCACGACAGTCAACTATGGCTACACCTTC
TRBJ2-2 | TRBV4-2 | TRBD1 | once | CASSLNFQGADTGELFF | TGTGCCAGCAGTCTTAACTTCCAGGGGGCCGACACCGGGGAGCTGTTTTTT
TRBJ1-6 | TRBV28 | . | . | CASSLGGIHNSPLHF | TGTGCCAGCAGTTTAGGAGGGATACATAATTCACCCCTCCACTTT
TRBJ2-3 | TRBV7-3 | TRBD1 | . | CASSLTGQGTDTQYF | TGTGCCAGCAGCTTAACCGGACAGGGGACAGATACGCAGTATTTT
TRBJ2-5 | TRBV18 | TRBD1 | . | CASSVQGALETQYF | TGTGCCAGCTCAGTACAGGGGGCTTTAGAGACCCAGTACTTC
TRBJ1-2 | TRBV6-2/TRBV6-3 | . | . | CASSLPRDGGYTF | TGTGCCAGCAGTCTCCCCAGGGATGGTGGCTACACCTTC
TRBJ2-5 | TRBV30 | TRBD1 | . | CAWRLGGPRETQYF | TGTGCCTGGAGATTAGGGGGCCCACGGGAGACCCAGTACTTC
TRBJ2-5 | TRBV10-2 | . | . | CAILRGSEILKETQYF | TGCGCCATATTACGGGGTTCCGAGATTCTAAAAGAGACCCAGTACTTC
TRBJ1-1 | TRBV4-1 | TRBD1 | . | CASSQGRQGRTEAFF | TGCGCCAGCAGCCAAGGGAGACAGGGGAGGACTGAAGCTTTCTTT
TRBJ1-1 | TRBV12-3/TRBV12-4 | . | . | CASSPQVTTEAFF | TGTGCCAGCAGTCCTCAGGTTACCACTGAAGCTTTCTTT
TRBJ2-1 | TRBV3-1/TRBV3-2 | TRBD2 | . | CASSRGLAGGNTGVQFF | TGTGCCAGCAGCCGAGGACTAGCGGGAGGGAACACCGGGGTGCAGTTCTTC
TRBJ1-2 | TRBV6-1 | . | few | CASSEEEGVGYTF | TGTGCCAGCAGTGAAGAGGAAGGGGTTGGCTACACCTTC
TRBJ2-1 | TRBV7-2 | TRBD2 | . | CASSSKTSGRPSSYNEQFF | TGTGCCAGCAGCTCAAAGACTAGCGGGAGGCCGAGCTCCTACAATGAGCAGTTCTTC
TRBJ2-7 | TRBV2 | TRBD2 | . | CASTREGYEQYF | TGTGCCAGCACCAGGGAGGGTTACGAGCAGTACTTC
TRBJ2-3 | TRBV7-6 | TRBD2 | . | CASSLEPKGTSGIDTQYF | TGTGCCAGCAGCTTAGAACCTAAAGGGACTAGCGGGATAGATACGCAGTATTTT
TRBJ2-1 | TRBV7-6 | TRBD2 | . | CASSQGLAGANEQFF | TGTGCCAGCAGCCAGGGACTAGCGGGAGCCAATGAGCAGTTCTTC
TRBJ2-1 | TRBV28 | . | . | CASMGGPGVFDEQFF | TGTGCCAGCATGGGGGGGCCAGGGGTTTTCGATGAGCAGTTCTTC
TRBJ2-7 | TRBV5-1 | . | . | CASSFEGVGEQYF | TGCGCCAGCAGCTTTGAGGGAGTGGGCGAGCAGTACTTC
TRBJ2-1 | TRBV19 | TRBD1 | . | CASSIAGRGTGYNEQFF | TGTGCCAGTAGTATAGCGGGTAGGGGGACAGGGTACAATGAGCAGTTCTTC
TRBJ1-6 | TRBV2 | TRBD1 | . | CASSNGPSDRGESPLHF | TGTGCCAGCAGCAACGGACCTAGCGACAGGGGAGAATCACCCCTCCACTTT
TRBJ2-1 | TRBV30 | . | . | CAWRRASSFHEQFF | TGTGCCTGGAGGCGAGCCTCTAGCTTCCATGAGCAGTTCTTC
TRBJ1-4 | TRBV5-1 | . | . | CASSREDEKLFF | TGCGCCAGCAGCAGAGAAGATGAAAAACTGTTTTTT
TRBJ2-6 | TRBV7-9 | . | . | CASSLALSGANVLTF | TGTGCCAGCAGCTTAGCCCTCTCTGGGGCCAACGTCCTGACTTTC
TRBJ2-1 | TRBV9 | TRBD1 | few | CASSAGTGPSGSYNEQFF | TGTGCCAGCAGCGCGGGGACAGGCCCCAGCGGCTCCTACAATGAGCAGTTCTTC
TRBJ2-1 | TRBV7-9 | TRBD1 | . | CASSLVLGTGGNEQFF | TGTGCCAGCAGCTTAGTTTTAGGGACAGGGGGCAATGAGCAGTTCTTC
TRBJ2-7 | TRBV6-5 | TRBD1 | . | CASSRGQGVSYEQYF | TGTGCCAGCAGCCGCGGACAGGGGGTTTCCTACGAGCAGTACTTC
TRBJ1-4 | TRBV6-5 | TRBD1 | . | CASSLTGPNEKLFF | TGTGCCAGCAGCCTGACAGGGCCCAATGAAAAACTGTTTTTT
TRBJ1-1 | TRBV7-9 | . | . | CASSFSTGNTEAFF | TGTGCCAGCAGCTTTTCGACAGGGAACACTGAAGCTTTCTTT
TRBJ1-1 | TRBV25-1 | . | . | CASSEGKGPDTEAFF | TGTGCCAGCAGTGAAGGGAAGGGGCCCGACACTGAAGCTTTCTTT
TRBJ2-3 | TRBV6-2/TRBV6-3 | TRBD2 | . | CASRPRLAGNTDTQYF | TGTGCCAGCAGGCCTCGACTAGCGGGGAACACAGATACGCAGTATTTT
TRBJ2-7 | TRBV7-9 | . | . | CASSPTGYEQYF | TGTGCCAGCAGCCCCACAGGTTACGAGCAGTACTTC
TRBJ2-5 | TRBV18 | . | . | CASSPVNAGGTQYF | TGTGCCAGCTCACCGGTGAACGCCGGGGGGACCCAGTACTTC
TRBJ2-3 | TRBV28 | . | . | CASSFPFDTQYF | TGTGCCAGCAGTTTTCCGTTTGATACGCAGTATTTT
TRBJ2-7 | TRBV5-1 | . | . | CASSLDGLGEGGNFYEQYF | TGCGCCAGCAGCTTGGATGGGCTCGGAGAAGGAGGGAATTTCTACGAGCAGTACTTC
TRBJ2-5 | TRBV7-9 | . | . | CASSPGRSAPETQYF | TGTGCCAGCAGCCCGGGGAGGTCCGCGCCGGAGACCCAGTACTTC
TRBJ1-5 | TRBV21-1 | . | . | CASSNDRGLGQPQHF | TGTGCCAGCAGCAACGACAGGGGGTTAGGGCAGCCCCAGCATTTT
TRBJ2-2 | TRBV11-3 | TRBD2 | . | CASSLAGGLTGELFF | TGTGCCAGCAGCTTAGCGGGAGGGTTGACCGGGGAGCTGTTTTTT
TRBJ2-3 | TRBV28 | . | . | CASSSSAGSSWDTQYF | TGTGCCAGCAGTTCCTCGGCGGGGTCAAGTTGGGATACGCAGTATTTT
TRBJ1-5 | TRBV2 | . | . | CASGREDNQPQHF | TGTGCCAGCGGCAGGGAGGACAATCAGCCCCAGCATTTT
TRBJ2-7 | TRBV15 | TRBD1 | . | CATSRDLTGYEQYF | TGTGCCACCAGCAGAGATCTGACAGGGTACGAGCAGTACTTC
TRBJ2-1 | TRBV5-5 | . | . | CASSLLGDEQFF | TGTGCCAGCAGCTTATTAGGGGATGAGCAGTTCTTC
TRBJ2-5 | TRBV28 | . | . | CASSPERQTQYF | TGTGCCAGCAGCCCCGAGCGGCAGACCCAGTACTTC
TRBJ1-1 | TRBV14 | . | . | CASSQVGWANTEAFF | TGTGCCAGCAGCCAAGTCGGTTGGGCAAACACTGAAGCTTTCTTT
TRBJ1-1 | TRBV11-2 | TRBD1 | . | CASSLPGQGLGTEAFF | TGTGCCAGCAGCCTCCCGGGACAGGGGCTGGGCACTGAAGCTTTCTTT
TRBJ2-1 | TRBV5-1 | TRBD2 | . | CASSLALGGGLLAGESDEQFF | TGCGCCAGCAGCTTGGCCCTGGGAGGGGGCCTACTAGCGGGAGAAAGCGATGAGCAGTTCTTC
TRBJ2-7 | TRBV7-9 | . | . | CASSPPSASYEQYF | TGTGCCAGCAGCCCTCCAAGCGCCTCCTACGAGCAGTACTTC
TRBJ1-1 | TRBV6-5 | . | few | CASSTLRMNTEAFF | TGTGCCAGCAGTACTTTACGCATGAACACTGAAGCTTTCTTT